This entry concerns a single TCR beta chain. These data belong to a study of CD8+ T cells in alopecia areata. Following extraction, RNA underwent reverse transcription to cDNA, which served as the sequencing template. Repertoires were generated with immunoSEQ multiplex PCR, while TCRdb's copy carries only in-frame clones and drops some. This sample has about 180,000 clones, with 50% to 60% found just once. Trimming took 2 bases from V and 2 from J, leaving 9 bases between them. The CDR3 covers 14 residues. The germline V gene has CDR1 KGHSH and CDR2 LQKENI. The receptor was isolated from a human donor with alopecia areata. Sequences were derived from CD4+ T cells sorted from blood, sampled at week 0. V is TRBV18 and J is TRBJ2-5; either TRBD1 or TRBD2 may supply D (5 bases each). The CDR3 region is CASSPGTEQETQYF. The CDR3 DNA reads TGTGCCAGCTCACCAGGGACGGAGCAAGAGACCCAGTACTTC.